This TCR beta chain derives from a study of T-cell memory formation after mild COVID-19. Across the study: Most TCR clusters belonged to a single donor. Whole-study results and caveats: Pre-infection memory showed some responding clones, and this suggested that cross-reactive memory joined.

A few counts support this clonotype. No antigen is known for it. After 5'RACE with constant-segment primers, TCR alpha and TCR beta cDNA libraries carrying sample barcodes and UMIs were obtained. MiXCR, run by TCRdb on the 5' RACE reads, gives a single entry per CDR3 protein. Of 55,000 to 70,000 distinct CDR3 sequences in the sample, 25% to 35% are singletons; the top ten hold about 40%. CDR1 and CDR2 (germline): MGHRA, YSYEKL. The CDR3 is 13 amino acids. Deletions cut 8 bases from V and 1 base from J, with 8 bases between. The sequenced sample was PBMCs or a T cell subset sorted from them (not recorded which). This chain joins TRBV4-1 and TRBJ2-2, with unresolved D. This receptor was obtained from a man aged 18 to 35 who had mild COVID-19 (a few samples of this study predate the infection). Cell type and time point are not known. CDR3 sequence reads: CASQAQNTGELFF. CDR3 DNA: TGCGCCAGCCAAGCGCAGAACACCGGGGAGCTGTTTTTT.